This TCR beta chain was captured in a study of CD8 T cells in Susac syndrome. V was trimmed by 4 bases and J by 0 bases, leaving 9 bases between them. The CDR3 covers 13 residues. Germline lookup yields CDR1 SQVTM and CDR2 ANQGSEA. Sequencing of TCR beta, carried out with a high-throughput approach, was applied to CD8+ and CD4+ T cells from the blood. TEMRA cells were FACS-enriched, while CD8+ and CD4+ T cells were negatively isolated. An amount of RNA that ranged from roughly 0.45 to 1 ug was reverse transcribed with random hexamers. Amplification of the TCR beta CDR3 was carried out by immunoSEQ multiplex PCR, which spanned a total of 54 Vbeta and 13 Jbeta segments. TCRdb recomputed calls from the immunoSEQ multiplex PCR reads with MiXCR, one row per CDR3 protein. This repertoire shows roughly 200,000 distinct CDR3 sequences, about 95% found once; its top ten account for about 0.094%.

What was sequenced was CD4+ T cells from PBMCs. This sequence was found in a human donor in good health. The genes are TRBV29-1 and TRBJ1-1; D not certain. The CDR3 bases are TGCAGCGTTGGCCAACAGCTGAACACTGAAGCTTTCTTT. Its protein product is CSVGQQLNTEAFF.